The 15 T cell receptor beta chains below were found in one sample sequenced in a study of technical replicates of blood from a handful of donors. Assay: immunoSEQ multiplex PCR; the TCRdb copy retains only in-frame clones and omits some. This table has some 70,000 clones, less than 98% appearing once. Sequenced: T cells isolated from PBMCs. The origin of the receptors is a human donor in good health.

This clone was found a few times. The chain joins TRBV7-3 to TRBJ2-2; maybe TRBD2 (5 bases). The CDR3 extends over 16 amino acids. Germline V gene sequence: CDR1 SGHTA, CDR2 FQGTGA. The ends were cut back, 3 bases at V and 6 bases at J, with 17 bases in the middle. The CDR3 reads CASSFIPGTMAGELFF. The CDR3 nucleotides are TGTGCCAGCAGCTTCATCCCGGGAACTATGGCCGGGGAGCTGTTTTTT.

The chain links TRBV10-2 to TRBJ1-1; possible D gene TRBD1, 6 bases. Between the trimmed V and J ends, which lost 8 bases and 4 bases, there was a span of 8 bases. Germline V gene sequence: CDR1 WSHSY, CDR2 SAAADI. The CDR3 sequence is 11 residues long. The CDR3 protein is CASLQGTEAFF. CDR3 nucleotide sequence: TGCGCCAGCCTACAGGGCACTGAAGCTTTCTTT.

For the CDR3, the DNA is TGTGCCAGCAGTTTAAGAAGCGAAAGCTCCTACGAGCAGTACTTC. Its translation is CASSLRSESSYEQYF. The chain employs TRBV27 and TRBJ2-7; no clear D gene. Trimming took off 2 bases at V and 0 bases at J, with 11 bases between the two ends. This CDR3 has 15 residues. Looked up from germline, CDR1 is MNHEY and CDR2 is SMNVEV (reference sequence).

The CDR3 is CASGAGTGIYF. CDR3 sequence (DNA): TGTGCCAGCGGGGCCGGGACAGGGATATATTTT. The rearrangement links TRBV2 to TRBJ2-3; 9 bases fit TRBD1. CDR1 is SNHLY, CDR2 FYNNEI, per germline. Trimming cost V 8 bases and J 15 bases; bases outside gene matches: 9. CDR3 length: 11 amino acids. The whole variable domain, remainder taken from reference TRBV2 and TRBJ2-3, is EPEVTQTPSHQVTQMGQEVILRCVPISNHLYFYWYRQILGQKVEFLVSFYNNEISEKSEIFDDQFSVERPDGSNFTLKIRSTKLEDSAMYFCASGAGTGIYFGPGTRLTVL.

This clone was detected only once. The chain combines TRBV6-1 with TRBJ2-7; no reliable D call. Trimming took off 3 bases at V and 0 bases at J, with 9 bases between the two ends. CDR3 size: 14 residues. Germline V gene sequence: CDR1 MNHNS, CDR2 SASEGT. CDR3 nucleotides: TGTGCCAGCAGTGAGGAAACAGTCTCCTACGAGCAGTACTTC. Residues: CASSEETVSYEQYF.

This chain links TRBV4-2 with TRBJ2-3, with TRBD2 as a possible D gene (6 bases). The CDR3 runs 16 residues. Germline V gene sequence: CDR1 LGHNA, CDR2 YNFKEQ. Trimming removed 1 base from V and 2 bases from J, with 13 bases in between. Here the CDR3 reads CASSQVGGTPTDTQYF. The CDR3 DNA follows: TGTGCCAGCAGCCAAGTTGGCGGGACCCCCACAGATACGCAGTATTTT.

This clone was seen a single time. The rearrangement uses TRBV4-3 and TRBJ2-1; the D is unclear. CDR3 size: 16 residues. In germline, CDR1 is LGHNA, CDR2 YSLEER. Trimming left V 1 base short and J 1 base short, with 11 bases between. The CDR3 protein is CASSQAYSESYNEQFF. Here the CDR3 DNA reads TGCGCCAGCAGCCAAGCATACTCCGAGTCCTACAATGAGCAGTTCTTC.

V is TRBV6-6 and J is TRBJ2-7; TRBD2 aligns across 15 bases. Germline V CDR1 and CDR2: MNHNY, SVGAGI (reference sequence). The CDR3 loop spans 16 amino acids. V dropped 7 bases and J dropped 3; count of bases not matched to a gene: 7. In DNA form, the CDR3 reads TGTGCCAGCAAGGGGACTAGCGGGAGGACAGGCTACGAGCAGTACTTC. Protein sequence: CASKGTSGRTGYEQYF.

This chain connects TRBV9 to TRBJ2-3, with 8 bases identical to TRBD2. The CDR3 has 15 residues. The germline CDR1 and CDR2 sequences are SGDLS and YYNGEE. V trimming: 3 bases; J trimming: 2 bases; junction bases outside the gene matches: 5. CDR3 sequence reads: CASSADSGITDTQYF. In DNA, the CDR3 is TGTGCCAGCAGCGCTGATAGCGGGATCACAGATACGCAGTATTTT.

This chain links TRBV13 with TRBJ2-5; no firm D call. CDR3 length: 13 residues. Trimming took off 2 bases at V and 2 bases at J, with 6 bases between the two ends. The germline V gene has CDR1 PRHDT and CDR2 FYEKMQ (reference sequence). The CDR3 DNA is TGTGCCAGCAGCTTATCCTTGCAAGAGACCCAGTACTTC. This codes for CASSLSLQETQYF.

The chain has TRBV14 and TRBJ2-7; maybe TRBD1 (6 bases). The V gene's germline CDR1 is SGHDN and CDR2 FVKESK. The ends were cut back, 2 bases at V and 5 bases at J, with 10 bases in the middle. The CDR3 runs 13 residues. The DNA of the CDR3 is TGTGCCAGCAGCCAACCCTGGGACAACGAGCAGTACTTC. Translated: CASSQPWDNEQYF.

Here the CDR3 DNA reads TGTGCCAGCAGCCCCCCTATGCCGGGACTAGCGGGATCATACGAGCAGTACTTC. This sequence encodes CASSPPMPGLAGSYEQYF. V and J are TRBV7-9 and TRBJ2-7; 13 bases map to TRBD2. J lost 4 bases, V lost 5 bases, and 14 bases had no gene match. Germline V lookup: CDR1 SEHNR, CDR2 FQNEAQ (reference sequence). The CDR3 runs 18 residues.

V usage is TRBV7-6 and J usage is TRBJ1-1; no clear D. The germline V gene has CDR1 SGHVS and CDR2 FNYEAQ. V lost 1 base to trimming and J lost 4 bases, with 13 bases between them. The CDR3 sequence is 15 residues long. The CDR3 region has the DNA TGTGCCAGCAGCTTAGAAGCGACCGGTAGCACTGAAGCTTTCTTT. It is translated as CASSLEATGSTEAFF. The entire variable domain, with the rest obtained from reference TRBV7-6 and TRBJ1-1, is as follows: GAGVSQSPRYKVTKRGQDVALRCDPISGHVSLYWYRQALGQGPEFLTYFNYEAQQDKSGLPNDRFSAERPEGSISTLTIQRTEQRDSAMYRCASSLEATGSTEAFFGQGTRLTVV.

V and J are TRBV25-1 and TRBJ1-1, with D possibly being TRBD1 (6 bases). Germline lookup yields CDR1 MGHDK and CDR2 SYGVNS. The ends were cut back, 5 bases at V and 5 bases at J, with 15 bases in the middle. The CDR3 extends over 14 amino acids. CDR3 nucleotides: TGTGCCAGCAGTTTGACAGGAAGCAGGACTGAAGCTTTCTTT. This gives the protein CASSLTGSRTEAFF.

Only one count was recorded for this clone. The chain employs TRBV29-1 and TRBJ1-1; D is perhaps TRBD1 (5 bases). This CDR3 has 11 amino acids. The germline V and J ends were trimmed by 5 bases and 7 bases, with 11 bases remaining between them. Germline CDR1 is SQVTM and CDR2 is ANQGSEA. CDR3 DNA: TGCAGCGTTAGACAGCCAAATGAAGCTTTCTTT. This sequence encodes CSVRQPNEAFF.